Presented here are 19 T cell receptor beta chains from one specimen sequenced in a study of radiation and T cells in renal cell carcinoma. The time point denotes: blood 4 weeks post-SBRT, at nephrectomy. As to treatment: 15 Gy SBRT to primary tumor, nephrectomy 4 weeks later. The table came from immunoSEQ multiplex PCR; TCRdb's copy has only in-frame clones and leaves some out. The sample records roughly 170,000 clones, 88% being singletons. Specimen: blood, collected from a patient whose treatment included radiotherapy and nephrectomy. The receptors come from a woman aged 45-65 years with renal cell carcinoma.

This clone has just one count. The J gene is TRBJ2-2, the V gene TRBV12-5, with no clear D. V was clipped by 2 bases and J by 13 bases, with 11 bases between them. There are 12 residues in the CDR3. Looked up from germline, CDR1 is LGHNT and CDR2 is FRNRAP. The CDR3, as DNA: TGTGCTAGTGGTTTGTCCCGGGCCGGGCTGTTTTTT. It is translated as CASGLSRAGLFF.

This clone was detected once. CDR3 nucleotides: TGTGCCAGCAGGTCGAGCGGGGGGGCTGAGACCCAGTACTTC. Translating it yields CASRSSGGAETQYF. The V call is TRBV10-3, the J call TRBJ2-5; 10 bases are shared with TRBD2. Trimming at V came to 10 bases and at J to 5 bases, leaving 10 bases not matched to a gene. CDR1 and CDR2 (germline): ENHRY, SYGVKD. The CDR3 runs to 14 residues.

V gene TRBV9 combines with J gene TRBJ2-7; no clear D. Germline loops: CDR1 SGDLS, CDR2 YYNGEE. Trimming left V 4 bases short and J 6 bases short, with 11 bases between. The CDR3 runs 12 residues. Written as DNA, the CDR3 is TGTGCCAGCAGCCACCCCCGAAGCGAGCAGTACTTC. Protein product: CASSHPRSEQYF.

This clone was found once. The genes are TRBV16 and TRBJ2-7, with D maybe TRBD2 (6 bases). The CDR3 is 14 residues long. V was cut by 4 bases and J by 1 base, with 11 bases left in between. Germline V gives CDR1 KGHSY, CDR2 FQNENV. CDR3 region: CASSPGTDSYEQYF. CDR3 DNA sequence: TGTGCCAGCAGCCCCGGGACTGATTCCTACGAGCAGTACTTC.

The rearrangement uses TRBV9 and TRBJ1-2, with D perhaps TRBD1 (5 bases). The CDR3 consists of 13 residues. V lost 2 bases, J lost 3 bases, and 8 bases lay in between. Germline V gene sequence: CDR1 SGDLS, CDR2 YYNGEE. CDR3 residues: CASSVTEDYGYTF. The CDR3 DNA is TGTGCCAGCAGCGTGACAGAAGACTATGGCTACACCTTC.

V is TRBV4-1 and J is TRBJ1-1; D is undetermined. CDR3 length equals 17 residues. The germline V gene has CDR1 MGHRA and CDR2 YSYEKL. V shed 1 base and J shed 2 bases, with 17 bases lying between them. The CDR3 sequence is CASSQVFSGTLNTEAFF. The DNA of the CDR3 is TGCGCCAGCAGCCAAGTTTTTTCAGGCACCTTAAACACTGAAGCTTTCTTT.

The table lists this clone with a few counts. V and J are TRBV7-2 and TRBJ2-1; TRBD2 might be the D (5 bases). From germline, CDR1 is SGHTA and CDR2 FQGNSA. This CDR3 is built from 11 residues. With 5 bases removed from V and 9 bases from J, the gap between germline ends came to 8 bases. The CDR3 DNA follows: TGTGCCAGCAGCCCACGGGGTGAGCAGTTCTTC. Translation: CASSPRGEQFF.

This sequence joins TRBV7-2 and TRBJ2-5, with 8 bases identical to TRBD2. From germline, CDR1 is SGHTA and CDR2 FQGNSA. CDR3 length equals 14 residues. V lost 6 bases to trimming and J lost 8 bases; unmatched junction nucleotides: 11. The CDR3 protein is CASSARGGDQTQYF. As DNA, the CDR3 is TGTGCCAGCAGTGCCCGGGGGGGGGACCAAACCCAGTACTTC.

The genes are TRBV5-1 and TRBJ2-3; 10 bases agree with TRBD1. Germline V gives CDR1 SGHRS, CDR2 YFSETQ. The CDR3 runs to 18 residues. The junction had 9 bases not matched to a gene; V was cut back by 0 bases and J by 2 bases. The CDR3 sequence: CASSLAGGQGRPTDTQYF. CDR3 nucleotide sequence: TGCGCCAGCAGCTTGGCCGGGGGACAGGGGAGGCCCACAGATACGCAGTATTTT. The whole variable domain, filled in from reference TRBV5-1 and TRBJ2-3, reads KAGVTQTPRYLIKTRGQQVTLSCSPISGHRSVSWYQQTPGQGLQFLFEYFSETQRNKGNFPGRFSGRQFSNSRSEMNVSTLELGDSALYLCASSLAGGQGRPTDTQYFGPGTRLTVL.

CDR3 loop: CASKPGTGPEKLFF. The CDR3 nucleotides are TGCGCCAGCAAACCCGGGACAGGGCCTGAAAAACTGTTTTTT. The gene calls are TRBV10-1 and TRBJ1-4; the match to TRBD1 covers 9 bases. Germline V gene sequence: CDR1 WNHNN, CDR2 SYGVQD (reference sequence). The V gene end was trimmed by 7 bases and the J gene end by 7 bases; junction bases not matched to a gene: 7. The CDR3 loop spans 14 amino acids.

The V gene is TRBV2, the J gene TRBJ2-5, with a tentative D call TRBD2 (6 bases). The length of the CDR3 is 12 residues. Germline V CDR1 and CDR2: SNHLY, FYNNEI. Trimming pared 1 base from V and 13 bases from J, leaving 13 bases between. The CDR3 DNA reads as TGTGCCAGCAGTGAAGTTTCGTCCGGGAGGTACTTC. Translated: CASSEVSSGRYF.

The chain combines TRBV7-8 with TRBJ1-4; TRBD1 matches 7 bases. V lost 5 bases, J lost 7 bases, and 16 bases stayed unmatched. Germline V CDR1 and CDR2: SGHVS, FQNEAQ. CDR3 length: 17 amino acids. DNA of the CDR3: TGTGCCAGCAGCCGACGTGAAGGAGGGGGCGCCTCTGAAAAACTGTTTTTT. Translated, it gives CASSRREGGGASEKLFF. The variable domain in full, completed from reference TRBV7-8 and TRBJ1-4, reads GAGVSQSPRYKVAKRGQDVALRCDPISGHVSLFWYQQALGQGPEFLTYFQNEAQLDKSGLPSDRFFAERPEGSVSTLKIQRTQQEDSAVYLCASSRREGGGASEKLFFGSGTQLSVL.

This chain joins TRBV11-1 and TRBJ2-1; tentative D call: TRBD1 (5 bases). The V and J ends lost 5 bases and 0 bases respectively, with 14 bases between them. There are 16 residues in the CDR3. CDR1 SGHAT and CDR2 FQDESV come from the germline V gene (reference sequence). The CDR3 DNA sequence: TGTGCCAGCAGCACACCAGGGTGGGGCTCCTACAATGAGCAGTTCTTC. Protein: CASSTPGWGSYNEQFF.

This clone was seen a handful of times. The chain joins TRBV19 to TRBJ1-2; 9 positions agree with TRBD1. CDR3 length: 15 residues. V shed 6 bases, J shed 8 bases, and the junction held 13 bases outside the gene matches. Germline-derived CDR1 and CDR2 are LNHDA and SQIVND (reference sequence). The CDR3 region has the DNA TGTGCCAGTAGCCGGGGACAGGGTCGGGGACGGGGCTACACCTTC. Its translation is CASSRGQGRGRGYTF.

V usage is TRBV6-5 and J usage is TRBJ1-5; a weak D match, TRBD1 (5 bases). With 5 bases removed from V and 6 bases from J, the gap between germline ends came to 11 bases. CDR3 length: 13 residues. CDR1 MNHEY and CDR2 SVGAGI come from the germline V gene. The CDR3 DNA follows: TGTGCCAGCAGTAAACAGGTTTTTCAGCCCCAGCATTTT. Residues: CASSKQVFQPQHF.

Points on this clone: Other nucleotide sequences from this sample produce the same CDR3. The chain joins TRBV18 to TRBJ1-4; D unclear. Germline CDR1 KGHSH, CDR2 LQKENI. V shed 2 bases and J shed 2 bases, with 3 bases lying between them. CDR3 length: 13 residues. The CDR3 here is CASSPSTNEKLFF. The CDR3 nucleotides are TGTGCCAGCTCACCATCGACTAATGAAAAACTGTTTTTT.

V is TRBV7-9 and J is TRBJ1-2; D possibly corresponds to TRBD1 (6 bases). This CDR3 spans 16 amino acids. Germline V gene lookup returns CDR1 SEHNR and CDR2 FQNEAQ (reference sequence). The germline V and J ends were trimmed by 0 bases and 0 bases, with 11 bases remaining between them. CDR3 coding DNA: TGTGCCAGCAGCTTAGCGGGGACACTAGCTAACTATGGCTACACCTTC. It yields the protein CASSLAGTLANYGYTF.

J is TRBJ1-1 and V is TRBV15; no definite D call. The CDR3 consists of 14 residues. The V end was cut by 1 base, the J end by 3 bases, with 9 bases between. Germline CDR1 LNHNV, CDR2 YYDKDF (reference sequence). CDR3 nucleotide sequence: TGTGCCACCAGCAGAGTAGGGCAGGACACTGAAGCTTTCTTT. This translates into CATSRVGQDTEAFF.

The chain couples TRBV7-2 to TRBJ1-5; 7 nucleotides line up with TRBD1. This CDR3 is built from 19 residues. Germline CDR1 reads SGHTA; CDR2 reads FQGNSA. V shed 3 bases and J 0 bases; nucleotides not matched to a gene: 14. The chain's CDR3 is CASSLLPRGQAYSNQPQHF. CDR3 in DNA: TGTGCCAGCAGCTTGCTACCCCGCGGACAGGCGTATAGCAATCAGCCCCAGCATTTT.